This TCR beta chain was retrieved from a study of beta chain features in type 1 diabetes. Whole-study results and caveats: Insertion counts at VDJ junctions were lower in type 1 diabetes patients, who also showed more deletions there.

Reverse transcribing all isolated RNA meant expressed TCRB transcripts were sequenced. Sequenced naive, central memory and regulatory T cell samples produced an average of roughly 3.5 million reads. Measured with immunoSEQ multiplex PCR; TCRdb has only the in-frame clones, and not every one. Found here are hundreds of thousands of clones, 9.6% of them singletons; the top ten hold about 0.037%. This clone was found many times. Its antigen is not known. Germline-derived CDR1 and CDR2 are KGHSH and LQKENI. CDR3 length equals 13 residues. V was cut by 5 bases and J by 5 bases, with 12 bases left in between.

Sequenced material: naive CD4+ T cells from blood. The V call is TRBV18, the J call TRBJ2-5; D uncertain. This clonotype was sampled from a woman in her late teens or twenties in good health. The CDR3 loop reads CASSAPNGETQYF. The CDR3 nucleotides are TGTGCCAGCTCAGCGCCAAACGGGGAGACCCAGTACTTC.